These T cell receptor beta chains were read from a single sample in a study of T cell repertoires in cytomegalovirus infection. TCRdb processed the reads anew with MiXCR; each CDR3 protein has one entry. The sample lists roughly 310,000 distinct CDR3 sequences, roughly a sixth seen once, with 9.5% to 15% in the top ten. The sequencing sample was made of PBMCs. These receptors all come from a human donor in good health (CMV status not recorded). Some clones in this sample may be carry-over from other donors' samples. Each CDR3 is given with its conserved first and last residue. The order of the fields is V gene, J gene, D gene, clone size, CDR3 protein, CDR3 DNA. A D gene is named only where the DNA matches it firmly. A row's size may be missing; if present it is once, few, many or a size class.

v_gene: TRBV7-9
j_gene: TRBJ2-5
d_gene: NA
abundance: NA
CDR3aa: CASSLRRGHKETQYF
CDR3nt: TGTGCCAGCAGCTTACGTCGGGGACACAAAGAGACCCAGTACTTC

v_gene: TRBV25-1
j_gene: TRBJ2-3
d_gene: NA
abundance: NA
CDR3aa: CASSEAGTTDTQYF
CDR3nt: TGTGCCAGCAGTGAAGCAGGGACCACAGATACGCAGTATTTT

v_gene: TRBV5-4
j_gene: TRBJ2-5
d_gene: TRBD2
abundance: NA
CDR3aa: CASSSGSGGDKETQYF
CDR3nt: TGTGCCAGCAGCTCCGGTAGCGGGGGAGACAAAGAGACCCAGTACTTC

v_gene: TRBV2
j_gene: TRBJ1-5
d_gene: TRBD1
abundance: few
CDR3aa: CASSGARGQGESNQPQHF
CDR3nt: TGTGCCAGCAGTGGGGCTCGGGGACAGGGGGAAAGCAATCAGCCCCAGCATTTT

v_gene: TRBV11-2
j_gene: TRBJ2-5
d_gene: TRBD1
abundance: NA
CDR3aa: CASSLEWTGQETQYF
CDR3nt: TGTGCCAGCAGCTTAGAGTGGACAGGCCAAGAGACCCAGTACTTC

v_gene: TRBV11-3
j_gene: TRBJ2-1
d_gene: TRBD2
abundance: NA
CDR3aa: CASSAGLAGFNEQFF
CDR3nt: TGTGCCAGCAGCGCGGGACTAGCGGGGTTCAATGAGCAGTTCTTC

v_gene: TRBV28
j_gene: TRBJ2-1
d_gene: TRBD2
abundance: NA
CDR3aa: CASRLAGGHSLF
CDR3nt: TGTGCCAGCAGACTAGCGGGGGGGCACAGTCTCTTC

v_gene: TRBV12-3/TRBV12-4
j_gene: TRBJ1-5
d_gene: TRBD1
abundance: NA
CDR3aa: CASSSGTGYNQPQHF
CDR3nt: TGTGCCAGCAGCTCCGGGACAGGGTACAATCAGCCCCAGCATTTT

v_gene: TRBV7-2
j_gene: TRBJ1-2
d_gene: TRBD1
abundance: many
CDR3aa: CASSSGQVSSYTF
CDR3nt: TGTGCCAGCAGCTCGGGACAGGTTTCGAGCTACACCTTC

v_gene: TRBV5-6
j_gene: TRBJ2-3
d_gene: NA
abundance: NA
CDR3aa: CASSWTGTDTQYF
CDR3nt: TGTGCCAGCAGCTGGACTGGGACAGATACGCAGTATTTT

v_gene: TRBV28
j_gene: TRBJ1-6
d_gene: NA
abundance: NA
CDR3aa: CASSYPDSNSPLHF
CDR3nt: TGTGCCAGCAGTTATCCGGACAGTAATTCACCCCTCCACTTT

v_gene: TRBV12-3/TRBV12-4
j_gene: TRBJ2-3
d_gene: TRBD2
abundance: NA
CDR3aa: CASIYTSGPPLLTDTQYF
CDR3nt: TGTGCCAGCATCTATACTAGCGGCCCACCACTACTCACAGATACGCAGTATTTT

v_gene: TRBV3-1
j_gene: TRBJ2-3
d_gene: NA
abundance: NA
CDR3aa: CASSQRGTSGPDTQYF
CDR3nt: TGTGCCAGCAGCCAAAGAGGGACATCTGGGCCAGATACGCAGTATTTT

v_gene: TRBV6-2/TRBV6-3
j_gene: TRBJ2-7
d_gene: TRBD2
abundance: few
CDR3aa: CASSYPVSLTSGPVYEQYF
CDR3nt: TGTGCCAGCAGTTACCCCGTATCCCTAACTAGCGGGCCTGTCTACGAGCAGTACTTC

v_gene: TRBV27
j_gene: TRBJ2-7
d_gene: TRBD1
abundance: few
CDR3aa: CASSFSTAGGWYEQYF
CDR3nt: TGTGCCAGCAGTTTTAGTACTGCAGGGGGCTGGTACGAGCAGTACTTC

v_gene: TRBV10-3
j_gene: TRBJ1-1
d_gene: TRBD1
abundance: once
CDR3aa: CAISTGGVVGSTEAFF
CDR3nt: TGTGCCATCAGTACAGGGGGCGTCGTCGGGAGCACTGAAGCTTTCTTT

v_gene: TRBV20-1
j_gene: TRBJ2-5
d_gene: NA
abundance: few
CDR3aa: CSARFGGPLGGETQYF
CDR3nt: TGCAGTGCTAGATTTGGGGGGCCCCTGGGCGGAGAGACCCAGTACTTC

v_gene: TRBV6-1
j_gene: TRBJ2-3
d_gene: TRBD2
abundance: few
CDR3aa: CASLGLAGSTDTQYF
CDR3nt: TGTGCCAGCCTAGGACTAGCGGGGAGCACAGATACGCAGTATTTT

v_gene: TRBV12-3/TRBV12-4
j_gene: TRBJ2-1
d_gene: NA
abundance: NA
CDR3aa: CASSSWGSYNEQFF
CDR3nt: TGTGCCAGCAGTTCGTGGGGCTCCTACAATGAGCAGTTCTTC

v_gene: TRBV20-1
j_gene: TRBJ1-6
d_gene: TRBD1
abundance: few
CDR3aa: CSAKQGASSYNSPLHF
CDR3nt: TGCAGTGCTAAACAGGGGGCGAGCTCCTATAATTCACCCCTCCACTTT

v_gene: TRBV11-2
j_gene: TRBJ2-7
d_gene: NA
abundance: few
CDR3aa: CASSSLGYEQYF
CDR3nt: TGTGCCAGCAGCTCGCTAGGGTACGAGCAGTACTTC

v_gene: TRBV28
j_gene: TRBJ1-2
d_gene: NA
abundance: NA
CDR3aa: CASSSNSLGYTF
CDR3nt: TGTGCCAGCAGTTCCAACTCCCTGGGCTACACCTTC

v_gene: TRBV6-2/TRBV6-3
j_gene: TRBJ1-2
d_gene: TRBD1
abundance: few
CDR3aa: CASSSTGGVYGYTF
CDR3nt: TGTGCCAGCAGTTCGACAGGGGGGGTCTATGGCTACACCTTC

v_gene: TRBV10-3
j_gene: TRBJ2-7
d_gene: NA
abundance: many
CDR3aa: CAISDRQGSGEQHF
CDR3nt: TGTGCCATCAGTGACCGACAGGGATCGGGGGAGCAGCACTTC

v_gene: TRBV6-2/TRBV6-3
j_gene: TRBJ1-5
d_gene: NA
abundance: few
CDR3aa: CASSWSTRGQPQHF
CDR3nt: TGTGCCAGCAGTTGGTCCACACGGGGTCAGCCCCAGCATTTT

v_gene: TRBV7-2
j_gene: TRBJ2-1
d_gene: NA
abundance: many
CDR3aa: CASSDQGRAWEQFF
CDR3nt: TGTGCCAGCAGCGACCAAGGACGGGCCTGGGAGCAGTTCTTC

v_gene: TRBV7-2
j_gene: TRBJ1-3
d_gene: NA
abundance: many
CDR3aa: CASSPRLLLGNTIYF
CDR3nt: TGTGCCAGCAGCCCCCGGCTCTTACTGGGAAACACCATATATTTT

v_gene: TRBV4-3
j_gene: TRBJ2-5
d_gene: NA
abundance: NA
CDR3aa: CASSQGPAETQYF
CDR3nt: TGCGCCAGCAGCCAAGGCCCGGCAGAGACCCAGTACTTC

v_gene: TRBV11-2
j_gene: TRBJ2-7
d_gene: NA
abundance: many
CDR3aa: CASSLSGYYEQYF
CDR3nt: TGTGCCAGCAGCTTATCCGGATACTACGAGCAGTACTTC

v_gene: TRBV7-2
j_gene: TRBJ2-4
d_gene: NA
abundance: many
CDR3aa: CASSLMRGQGIQYF
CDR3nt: TGTGCCAGCAGCTTAATGCGGGGGCAGGGCATTCAGTACTTC

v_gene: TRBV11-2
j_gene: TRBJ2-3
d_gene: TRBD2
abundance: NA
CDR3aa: CASSRQPGTSLGAQYF
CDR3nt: TGTGCCAGCAGCCGTCAACCGGGGACTAGCTTGGGGGCGCAGTATTTT

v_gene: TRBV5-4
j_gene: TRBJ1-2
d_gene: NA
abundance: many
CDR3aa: CASSLTEQAYGYTF
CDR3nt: TGTGCCAGCAGCTTGACGGAACAGGCGTATGGCTACACCTTC

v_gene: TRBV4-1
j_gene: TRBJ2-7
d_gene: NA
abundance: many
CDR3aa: CASSHGGRGHNEQYF
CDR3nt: TGCGCCAGCAGCCACGGAGGAAGGGGTCACAACGAGCAGTACTTC

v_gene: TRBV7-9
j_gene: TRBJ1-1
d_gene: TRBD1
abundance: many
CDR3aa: CASSRTGEPWTEAFF
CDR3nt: TGTGCCAGCAGCAGAACAGGGGAGCCGTGGACTGAAGCTTTCTTT

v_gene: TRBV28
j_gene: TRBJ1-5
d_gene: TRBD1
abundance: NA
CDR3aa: CASSPDRGRFNQPQHF
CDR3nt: TGTGCCAGCAGCCCCGACAGGGGACGATTCAATCAGCCCCAGCATTTT

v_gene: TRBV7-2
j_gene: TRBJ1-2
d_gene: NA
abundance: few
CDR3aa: CASSFEGRGYTF
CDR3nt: TGTGCCAGCAGCTTTGAGGGCCGGGGCTACACCTTC

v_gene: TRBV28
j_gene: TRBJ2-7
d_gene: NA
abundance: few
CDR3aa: CASTPRGGYAPGPYEQYF
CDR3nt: TGTGCCAGCACCCCCAGGGGGGGGTACGCCCCTGGCCCATACGAGCAGTACTTC

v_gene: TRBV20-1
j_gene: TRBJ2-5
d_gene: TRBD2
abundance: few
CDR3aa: CSALNSGGRGETQYF
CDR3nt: TGCAGTGCTCTGAATAGCGGGGGCCGAGGAGAGACCCAGTACTTC

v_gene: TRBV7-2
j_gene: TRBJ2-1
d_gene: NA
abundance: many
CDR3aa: CASRSTGAPYNEQFF
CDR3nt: TGTGCCAGCAGGAGTACGGGGGCCCCCTACAATGAGCAGTTCTTC

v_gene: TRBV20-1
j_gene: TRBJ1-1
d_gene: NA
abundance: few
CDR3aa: CSAISPQGVAEAFF
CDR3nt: TGCAGTGCTATCTCACCGCAGGGTGTGGCTGAAGCTTTCTTT

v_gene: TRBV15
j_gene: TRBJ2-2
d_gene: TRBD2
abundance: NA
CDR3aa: CATSRDPLAGDGELFF
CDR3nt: TGTGCCACCAGCAGAGATCCCCTAGCGGGGGACGGGGAGCTGTTTTTT

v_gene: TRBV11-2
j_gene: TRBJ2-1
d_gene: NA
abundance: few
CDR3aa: CASGQKRNEQFF
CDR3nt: TGTGCCAGCGGGCAAAAGAGGAATGAGCAGTTCTTC

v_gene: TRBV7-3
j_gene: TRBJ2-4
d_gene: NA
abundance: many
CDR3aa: CASSSQVNIQYF
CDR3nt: TGTGCCAGCAGCTCGCAAGTAAACATTCAGTACTTC

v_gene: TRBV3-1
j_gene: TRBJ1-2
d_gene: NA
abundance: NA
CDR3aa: CASSQARIARITF
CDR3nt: TGTGCCAGCAGCCAAGCCAGGATTGCCCGGATCACCTTC

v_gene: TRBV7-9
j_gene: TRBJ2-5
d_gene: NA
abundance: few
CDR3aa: CASSSTGWGETQYF
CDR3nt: TGTGCCAGCAGCTCTACAGGGTGGGGAGAGACCCAGTACTTC

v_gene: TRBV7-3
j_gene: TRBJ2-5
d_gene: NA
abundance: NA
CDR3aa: CASSLGTGYQETQYF
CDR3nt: TGTGCCAGCAGCCTCGGGACTGGCTACCAAGAGACCCAGTACTTC

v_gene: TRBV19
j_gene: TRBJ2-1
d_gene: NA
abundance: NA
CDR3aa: CASSIGGFYNEQFF
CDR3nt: TGTGCCAGTAGTATTGGGGGCTTCTACAATGAGCAGTTCTTC

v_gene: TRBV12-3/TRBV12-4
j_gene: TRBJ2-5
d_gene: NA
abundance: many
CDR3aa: CASSLRIRFGETQYF
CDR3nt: TGTGCCAGCAGTTTAAGAATCAGGTTCGGGGAGACCCAGTACTTC

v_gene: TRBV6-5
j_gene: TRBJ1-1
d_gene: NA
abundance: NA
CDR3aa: CASSRSNVATEAFF
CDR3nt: TGTGCCAGCAGTCGTTCAAATGTTGCCACTGAAGCTTTCTTT

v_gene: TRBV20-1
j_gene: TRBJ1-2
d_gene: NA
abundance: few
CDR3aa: CSARGNTGNRRGYTF
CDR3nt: TGCAGTGCTAGGGGGAATACAGGGAACCGACGGGGCTACACCTTC

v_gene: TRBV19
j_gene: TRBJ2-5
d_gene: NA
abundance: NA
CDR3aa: CASSISTRSGETQYF
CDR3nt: TGTGCCAGTAGTATAAGTACGAGGAGCGGGGAGACCCAGTACTTC

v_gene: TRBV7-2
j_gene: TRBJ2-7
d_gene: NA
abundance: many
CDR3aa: CASCRGGASYEQYF
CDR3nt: TGTGCCAGCTGCCGGGGCGGGGCCTCCTACGAGCAGTACTTC

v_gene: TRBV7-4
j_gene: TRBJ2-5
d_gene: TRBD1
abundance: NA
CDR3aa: CASSQDRGQQETQYF
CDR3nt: TGTGCCAGCAGCCAGGACAGGGGCCAACAAGAGACCCAGTACTTC

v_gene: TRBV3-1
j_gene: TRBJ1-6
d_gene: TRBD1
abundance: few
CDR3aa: CASTQLPGQNNSPLHF
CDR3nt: TGTGCCAGCACCCAACTACCGGGACAGAATAATTCACCCCTCCACTTT

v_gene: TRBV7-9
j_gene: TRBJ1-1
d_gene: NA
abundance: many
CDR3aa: CASSNPMNTEAFF
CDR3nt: TGTGCCAGCAGCAACCCGATGAACACTGAAGCTTTCTTT